These T cell receptor beta chains were read from a single sample in a study of T cells after yellow fever vaccination. TCRdb recomputed calls from the 5' RACE reads with MiXCR, one row per CDR3 protein. The sample carries about 170,000 distinct CDR3 sequences, 8% to 13% recorded once. The sequences come from CD8+ T cells sorted from PBMCs, collected 15 days after the yellow fever booster vaccination. The receptors come from a man aged 18 to 30 who received the YFV17D yellow fever vaccine. CDR3s include the opening cysteine and the closing phenylalanine or tryptophan. D genes are given only for firm matches. Clone size is stated in some rows and not others, as once, few, many or a class when expanded.

clone_size d_call j_call v_call cdr3_nt cdr3_aa
. . TRBJ1-6 TRBV4-1 TGCGCCAGCAGCTCGCGAGGGGGGTTCAGCATTTCACCCCTCCACTTT CASSSRGGFSISPLHF
few . TRBJ2-3 TRBV3-1 TGTGCCAGCAGCCAAGATCAAGGAGCCCGCACAGATACGCAGTATTTT CASSQDQGARTDTQYF
. TRBD2 TRBJ2-7 TRBV10-2 TGCGCCAGCACCCCCATAGCGGGCTTCTACGAGCAGTACTTC CASTPIAGFYEQYF
few . TRBJ2-3 TRBV7-3 TGTGCCAGCAGCGCCGTCGAGACAGATACGCAGTATTTT CASSAVETDTQYF
. . TRBJ2-2 TRBV11-2 TGTGCCAGCAGCATGGACGGTTACACCGGGGAGCTGTTTTTT CASSMDGYTGELFF
. TRBD2 TRBJ2-5 TRBV6-2/TRBV6-3 TGTGCCAGCAGTTACTCGCTAGCGGGGGACCTACACCAAGAGACCCAGTACTTC CASSYSLAGDLHQETQYF
. . TRBJ1-2 TRBV6-5 TGTGCCAGCAGTTACTCGAGAGGCGCCGGGGATGGCTACACCTTC CASSYSRGAGDGYTF
. TRBD1 TRBJ2-5 TRBV6-2/TRBV6-3 TGTGCCAGCAGTTTGGACAGGGCCCAAGAGACCCAGTACTTC CASSLDRAQETQYF
few TRBD1 TRBJ1-1 TRBV5-1 TGCGCCAGCAGCTCCATGGGACAGGGGAACACTGAAGCTTTCTTT CASSSMGQGNTEAFF
. . TRBJ2-1 TRBV12-3/TRBV12-4 TGTGCCAGCAGTTTAGGGTCGGGGCTCAGAAATGAGCAGTTCTTC CASSLGSGLRNEQFF
. TRBD2 TRBJ2-2 TRBV2 TGTGCCAGCAGTGGGCCTAGCGGGGCGCCGGGCACCGGGGAGCTGTTTTTT CASSGPSGAPGTGELFF
. . TRBJ1-5 TRBV7-6 TGTGCCAGCAGCTTATTTAGGGCAGAGAGCAATCAGCCCCAGCATTTT CASSLFRAESNQPQHF
few . TRBJ1-5 TRBV19 TGTGCCAGTACCCCCGGTGGATACAATCAGCCCCAGCATTTT CASTPGGYNQPQHF
few . TRBJ2-5 TRBV7-9 TGTGCCAGCAGCTTTCCGGGAGAGACCCAGTACTTC CASSFPGETQYF
. . TRBJ1-1 TRBV7-9 TGTGCCAGCACCCTCCTCCCGACTGAAGCTTTCTTT CASTLLPTEAFF
few TRBD1 TRBJ2-7 TRBV18 TGTGCCAGCTCACCAGCCTCGACAGGGAGACGCGAGCAGTACTTC CASSPASTGRREQYF
many TRBD2 TRBJ2-2 TRBV5-4 TGTGCCAGCAGCTTGGGAGCGGGGGCCGGGGAGCTGTTTTTT CASSLGAGAGELFF
. . TRBJ2-2 TRBV5-4 TGTGCCAGCAGCTCATTCAGTGAAACGAACACCGGGGAGCTGTTTTTT CASSSFSETNTGELFF
few . TRBJ2-1 TRBV5-1 TGCGCCAGCAGCTCCCGGGACGGCTTCTACAATGAGCAGTTCTTC CASSSRDGFYNEQFF
. TRBD1 TRBJ1-2 TRBV4-1 TGCGCCAGCGGGACAGGGGGCAGAAACTATGGCTACACCTTC CASGTGGRNYGYTF
few . TRBJ1-1 TRBV4-1 TGCGCCAGCAGCCCTACAGCCATGAACACTGAAGCTTTCTTT CASSPTAMNTEAFF
. . TRBJ1-4 TRBV7-7 TGTGCTAGCAGCTTCCGGGACGGGAAAATTTTTTTTAATGAAAAACTGTTTTTT CASSFRDGKIFFNEKLFF
few TRBD2 TRBJ2-3 TRBV7-6 TGTGCCAGCAGCCCCGGTACTAGCGGGACGAACCACCTCACAGATACGCAGTATTTT CASSPGTSGTNHLTDTQYF
. . TRBJ1-4 TRBV20-1 TGCAGTGCTAGAGATCTAGGCCTCCAGGGAGGAGCAACTAATGAAAAACTGTTTTTT CSARDLGLQGGATNEKLFF
. . TRBJ1-2 TRBV9 TGTGCCAGCAGCGACCGTACGGGCGGCCACTATGGCTACACCTTC CASSDRTGGHYGYTF
. . TRBJ2-3 TRBV4-3 TGCGCCAGCAGCCAAGACGGAGTGCAGGGACCACCCACAGATACGCAGTATTTT CASSQDGVQGPPTDTQYF
. . TRBJ1-4 TRBV21-1 . CASSMVPLMKNCFF
. TRBD1 TRBJ2-5 TRBV4-2 TGTGCCAGCAGCCGCCACCGGGACAGCCGCGAGACCCAGTACTTC CASSRHRDSRETQYF
. . TRBJ1-6 TRBV10-1 TGCGCCAGCAACCCCGGAGGGGGGGGCCGGTCACCCCTCCACTTT CASNPGGGGRSPLHF
many . TRBJ1-5 TRBV19 TGTGCCAGTAGTATAGATCCCACTGGGAATCAGCCCCAGCATTTT CASSIDPTGNQPQHF
few . TRBJ1-1 TRBV4-1 TGCGCCAGCAGCCAATTGGTACTTCCGATCACTGAAGCTTTCTTT CASSQLVLPITEAFF
many TRBD1 TRBJ2-7 TRBV6-5 TGTGCCAGCAGTTACGGGACAGGGAAATACGAGCAGTACTTC CASSYGTGKYEQYF
. . TRBJ1-6 TRBV9 TGTGCCAGCAGCGTAGGGGGACAAGGAAGGTCACCCCTCCACTTT CASSVGGQGRSPLHF
few . TRBJ2-7 TRBV20-1 TGCAGTGCTAGAGGGGACCCCAAGGACAGCTCCTACGAGCAGTACTTC CSARGDPKDSSYEQYF
. . TRBJ2-1 TRBV4-1 TGCGCCAGCAGCCAAGTTGGTAGCGCCCCAGGGGGGAATGAGCAGTTCTTC CASSQVGSAPGGNEQFF
few TRBD1 TRBJ1-5 TRBV5-1 TGCGCCAGCAGCACCACAGGGGCCTTCAATCAGCCCCAGCATTTT CASSTTGAFNQPQHF
few TRBD1 TRBJ2-3 TRBV20-1 TGCAGTGCCGTAGAGACAGGGGGATGGGCAGATACGCAGTATTTT CSAVETGGWADTQYF
few . TRBJ2-3 TRBV6-5 TGTGCCAGCAGTTCCGGGGGTGCAGATACGCAGTATTTT CASSSGGADTQYF
. . TRBJ2-7 TRBV12-3/TRBV12-4 TGTGCCAGCAGTTTAAAGGTGAGGGGAAGCGTCGACGAGCAGTACTTC CASSLKVRGSVDEQYF
many . TRBJ2-7 TRBV12-3/TRBV12-4 TGTGCCAGCACCTCCCACCGGGTTCCCACTGAGCAGTACTTC CASTSHRVPTEQYF
few . TRBJ1-3 TRBV9 TGTGCCAGCAGCGTAGCTGAATTAAGCTCTGGAAACACCATATATTTT CASSVAELSSGNTIYF
. TRBD2 TRBJ2-2 TRBV7-2 TGTGCCAGCAGCTTGCTAGCGGGGGATGTCACCGGGGAGCTGTTTTTT CASSLLAGDVTGELFF
few . TRBJ2-7 TRBV14 TGTGCCAGCAGCTTCGGTGGAGTACTTGAGCAGTACTTC CASSFGGVLEQYF
. TRBD1 TRBJ1-1 TRBV5-4 TGTGCCAGCAGACTGCCGGGACAGGGAAACACTGAAGCTTTCTTT CASRLPGQGNTEAFF
few . TRBJ2-3 TRBV9 TGTGCCAGCAGCGTAGAGCCGGGGCTCGGAGATACGCAGTATTTT CASSVEPGLGDTQYF
. . TRBJ1-1 TRBV6-4 TGTGCCAGCAGTGAAGCGAGGGGAACTGAAGCTTTCTTT CASSEARGTEAFF
few . TRBJ1-6 TRBV4-3 TGCGCCAGCAGCCGAGGACAGTATAATTCACCCCTCCACTTT CASSRGQYNSPLHF
few TRBD2 TRBJ2-1 TRBV6-1 TGTGCCAGCAGCCCCGGGACTAGGGGTGAGCAGTTCTTC CASSPGTRGEQFF
. . TRBJ1-2 TRBV24-1 TGTGCCACCGAAGCTAACTATGGCTACACCTTC CATEANYGYTF
. . TRBJ1-2 TRBV7-9 TGTGCCAGCAGCGACTGGACAGCCAGGGGAGGCTACACCTTC CASSDWTARGGYTF
. TRBD2 TRBJ2-1 TRBV15 TGTGCCACCAGCAGAGATGGGGGACTAGCGGAGGGAATGTTCTTC CATSRDGGLAEGMFF
. . TRBJ2-3 TRBV11-1 TGTGCCAGCAGCTTACCTGTCCCCTCCACAGATACGCAGTATTTT CASSLPVPSTDTQYF
once . TRBJ1-5 TRBV7-2 TGTGCCAGCAGCTTTTCAGGGAGTGGGGATCAGCCCCAGCATTTT CASSFSGSGDQPQHF
few . TRBJ2-3 TRBV12-3/TRBV12-4 TGTGCCAGCAGTTTAGTTTTCAGGGACACCGCCACAGATACGCAGTATTTT CASSLVFRDTATDTQYF
. . TRBJ2-3 TRBV28 TGTGCCAGTTACCGCGGCACAGATACGCAGTATTTT CASYRGTDTQYF
. TRBD1 TRBJ1-2 TRBV7-9 TGTGCCAGCAGCTCGATCCGGGACAGGGATGGCTACACCTTC CASSSIRDRDGYTF